These 28 T cell receptor beta chains were sequenced from one sample in a study of blood T cells in healthy people across ages. Alongside a J-beta primer mix, a sample-barcoded 5' primer served in a second PCR lasting roughly 6 to 12 cycles. One entry per CDR3 protein results from TCRdb running MiXCR on the 5' RACE reads. The table shows about 1.6 million distinct CDR3 sequences, with roughly a third occurring only once. Sequenced: blood. Receptors originate from a woman younger than 45 in good health.

This clonotype was counted between two and nine times. The CDR3 DNA sequence: TGCAGCGTTCCTAGCGACAATAGCGGGGAGCCCTGTCTTTGTGTTCGGGATACGCAGTATTTT. Protein sequence: CSVPSDNSGEPCLCVRDTQYF. The chain joins TRBV29-1 to TRBJ2-3, with 8 positions matching TRBD2. The CDR3 runs 21 residues. Trimming removed 5 bases from V and 6 bases from J; junction bases left unmatched: 31. CDR1 and CDR2 (germline): SQVTM, ANQGSEA.

This clonotype was observed many times. This chain joins TRBV20-1 and TRBJ1-6; TRBD1 might be the D (5 bases). CDR1 DFQATT and CDR2 SNEGSKA come from the germline V gene (reference sequence). This CDR3 is 18 amino acids long. V was clipped by 1 base and J by 1 base, with 17 bases between them. Written as DNA, the CDR3 is TGCAGTGCTAGAGCGTTAGGGTCGGCAGGGTCCTATAATTCACCCCTCCACTTT. Translating it yields CSARALGSAGSYNSPLHF.

On this clonotype: The germline gene is not matched at one end of the junction; a read error may be the cause. The chain joins TRBV20-1 to TRBJ2-1; D is possibly TRBD2 (5 bases). CDR1 and CDR2 from the germline V gene are DFQATT and SNEGSKA (reference sequence). CDR3 length: 12 residues. This CDR3 reads CSAPGNNNGQFF. The CDR3 DNA reads TGCAGTGCACCGGGAAACAACAATGGGCAGTTCTTC.

Regarding this clonotype: Germline is not matched at one junction end, which may reflect a read error. This rearrangement joins TRBV12-3 or TRBV12-4 to TRBJ2-5; D is perhaps TRBD1 (6 bases). The J call may be wrong; the DNA end is better matched by TRBJ2-7. There are 14 residues in the CDR3. CDR3 sequence (DNA): TGTGCCTGCAGTTTAGTGGGGAAGGGGGACGAGCAGTACTTC. Translated, it gives CACSLVGKGDEQYF.

The rearrangement uses TRBV15 and TRBJ2-5, with 8 bases matching TRBD2. The V gene's germline CDR1 is LNHNV and CDR2 YYDKDF (reference sequence). This CDR3 is built from 17 residues. J gave up 5 bases and V 0 bases, and 11 bases lay outside the gene matches. The CDR3: CATSRDQGAGAVETQYF. CDR3 in DNA: TGTGCCACCAGCAGAGATCAGGGAGCGGGGGCTGTGGAGACCCAGTACTTC.

The gene calls are TRBV20-1 and TRBJ1-1; the D gene is possibly TRBD1 (6 bases). The CDR3 contains 11 residues. Germline lookup yields CDR1 DFQATT and CDR2 SNEGSKA (reference sequence). The germline V and J ends were trimmed by 6 bases and 11 bases, with 16 bases remaining between them. CDR3 nucleotide sequence: TGCAGTGCCGCAGAGGGGGGGGTCGCTTTCTTT. Its protein product is CSAAEGGVAFF.

Points on this clonotype: This may be a read error: a much more frequent sequence differs by one nucleotide. The DNA for the CDR3 is TGTGCCAGCAGAGACAGTTATAGCAATCAGCCCCAGCATTTT. Amino acids: CASRDSYSNQPQHF. The chain links TRBV6-1 to TRBJ1-5; D might be TRBD1 (5 bases). CDR3 length: 14 residues. CDR1 MNHNS and CDR2 SASEGT come from the germline V gene. The V and J ends lost 6 bases and 0 bases respectively, with 9 bases between them.

The rearrangement joins TRBV27 to TRBJ2-7, with D tentatively TRBD2 (6 bases). Germline lookup yields CDR1 MNHEY and CDR2 SMNVEV (reference sequence). The ends were cut back, 2 bases at V and 2 bases at J, with 10 bases in the middle. This CDR3 is built from 14 residues. For the CDR3, the DNA is TGTGCCAGCAGTTTAGGGACTCCCGCCTACGAGCAGTACTTC. As protein: CASSLGTPAYEQYF.

This rearrangement joins TRBV10-3 to TRBJ2-3; tentative D call: TRBD1 (5 bases). The CDR3 sequence is 15 residues long. From germline, CDR1 is ENHRY and CDR2 SYGVKD. V lost 0 bases to trimming and J lost 4 bases, with 11 bases between them. The CDR3 DNA follows: TGTGCCATCAGTGAGTCGGACGCAGGGTCAGATACGCAGTATTTT. Protein product: CAISESDAGSDTQYF.

With regard to this clonotype: A much larger clone lies one base from this, so it may be a read error. This CDR3 reads CASSQAGNRYGHTF. The CDR3 DNA sequence: TGCGCCAGCAGCCAAGCAGGGAATCGGTATGGCCACACCTTC. The V gene is TRBV4-1, the J gene TRBJ1-2, with a weak D call TRBD1 (5 bases). CDR1 is MGHRA and CDR2 is YSYEKL in the germline V gene. The CDR3 contains 14 residues.

This clonotype was detected a few times. This chain uses TRBV6-5 with TRBJ2-1; D could derive from TRBD1 or TRBD2 (5 bases each). Germline assignment: CDR1 MNHEY and CDR2 SVGAGI. V was pared by 3 bases and J by 5 bases, with 17 bases between. The CDR3 consists of 16 residues. CDR3 loop: CASSYTIGTGNNEQFF. CDR3 sequence (DNA): TGTGCCAGCAGTTATACAATCGGGACGGGAAACAATGAGCAGTTCTTC.

In its sample, this clonotype was seen many times. The rearrangement links TRBV29-1 to TRBJ2-7; a possible D gene is TRBD1 (7 bases). V was clipped by 7 bases and J by 5 bases, with 21 bases between them. The germline V gene encodes CDR1 SQVTM and CDR2 ANQGSEA. There are 14 residues in the CDR3. CDR3 DNA: TGCAGCGCCTTGGCGGCAGCAGGGGGGAACGAGCAGTACTTC. Amino acids: CSALAAAGGNEQYF.

This clonotype was counted a few times. V is TRBV18 and J is TRBJ2-1, with D possibly TRBD2 on 6 matching bases. CDR1 KGHSH and CDR2 LQKENI come from the germline V gene. The CDR3 totals 12 residues. V lost 3 bases, J lost 8 bases, and 8 bases lay in between. Here the CDR3 DNA reads TGTGCCAGCTCACCCTCGGGGGATGAGCAGTTCTTC. It translates to CASSPSGDEQFF. Drawing the rest from reference TRBV18 and TRBJ2-1, the complete variable domain is NAGVMQNPRHLVRRRGQEARLRCSPMKGHSHVYWYRQLPEEGLKFMVYLQKENIIDESGMPKERFSAEFPKEGPSILRIQQVVRGDSAAYFCASSPSGDEQFFGPGTRLTVL.

This sequence joins TRBV11-2 and TRBJ2-1; D remains ambiguous. The CDR3 has 18 residues. V was cut by 0 bases and J by 8 bases, with 23 bases left in between. CDR1 and CDR2 from the germline V gene are SGHAT and FQNNGV. CDR3 amino acids: CASSLDHGGNYLRDEQFF. In DNA form, the CDR3 reads TGTGCCAGCAGCTTAGATCATGGTGGTAACTACCTCCGTGATGAGCAGTTCTTC. The complete variable domain, with remaining parts taken from reference TRBV11-2 and TRBJ2-1, reads EAGVAQSPRYKIIEKRQSVAFWCNPISGHATLYWYQQILGQGPKLLIQFQNNGVVDDSQLPKDRFSAERLKGVDSTLKIQPAKLEDSAVYLCASSLDHGGNYLRDEQFFGPGTRLTVL.

The chain links TRBV28 to TRBJ1-5; 9 bases are shared with TRBD1. The J segment lost 0 bases and the V segment lost 8 bases, leaving 14 bases of the junction unmatched. CDR3 size: 18 residues. Germline V gene lookup returns CDR1 MDHEN and CDR2 SYDVKM. The CDR3 loop is CASDRQGVGRYSNQPQHF. DNA for the CDR3: TGTGCCAGCGACAGACAGGGGGTCGGCCGGTATAGCAATCAGCCCCAGCATTTT. Using reference TRBV28 and TRBJ1-5 for the parts outside the CDR3, the full variable domain is DVKVTQSSRYLVKRTGEKVFLECVQDMDHENMFWYRQDPGLGLRLIYFSYDVKMKEKGDIPEGYSVSREKKERFSLILESASTNQTSMYLCASDRQGVGRYSNQPQHFGDGTRLSIL.

About this clonotype: Just one base apart from a much larger clone, this may be a read error. The V gene is TRBV7-2, the J gene TRBJ2-1; D is perhaps TRBD2 (5 bases). CDR1 SGHTA and CDR2 FQGNSA come from the germline V gene. V shed 6 bases and J shed 2 bases, with 17 bases lying between them. The CDR3 contains 16 residues. The CDR3 loop is CASSEGRTRTYNEQFF. The CDR3 nucleotides are TGTGCCAGCAGTGAAGGGCGTACTAGGACCTACAATGAGCAGTTCTTC.

Only a few counts were recorded for this clonotype. The DNA for the CDR3 is TGCAGTGCTAGAGGAGCTAGAGGGCTCCAAGAGACCCAGTACTTC. It codes for CSARGARGLQETQYF. This chain joins TRBV20-1 and TRBJ2-5; D is perhaps TRBD2 (5 bases). The CDR3 runs 15 residues. Germline CDR1 DFQATT, CDR2 SNEGSKA (reference sequence). Trimming took 1 base from V and 1 from J, leaving 13 bases between them.

The rearrangement joins TRBV20-1 to TRBJ1-5, with 9 bases matching TRBD1. This CDR3 is 16 amino acids long. Trimming cost V 0 bases and J 3 bases; bases outside gene matches: 6. CDR1 is DFQATT, CDR2 SNEGSKA, per germline (reference sequence). CDR3 region: CSARDKGTGPNQPQHF. DNA for the CDR3: TGCAGTGCTAGAGATAAGGGGACAGGGCCCAATCAGCCCCAGCATTTT.

The sample holds a few counts of this clonotype. V and J are TRBV12-3 or TRBV12-4 and TRBJ2-1; 7 bases agree with TRBD1. The CDR3 has 19 amino acids. V shed 3 bases and J 1 base; nucleotides not matched to a gene: 15. CDR3 region: CASSFPQDGKGASYNEQFF. The CDR3 DNA is TGTGCCAGCAGTTTTCCCCAAGATGGAAAGGGGGCTTCCTACAATGAGCAGTTCTTC.

The V call is TRBV27, the J call TRBJ1-1; D gene uncertain. Trimming took off 6 bases at V and 7 bases at J, with 12 bases between the two ends. The CDR3 is 12 amino acids. Germline V gene data show CDR1 as MNHEY and CDR2 as SMNVEV (reference sequence). CDR3 amino acids: CASSFLGNEAFF. For the CDR3, the DNA is TGTGCCAGCAGCTTTCTGGGCAATGAAGCTTTCTTT.

This rearrangement joins TRBV27 to TRBJ2-4; D not resolved. Germline CDR1 is MNHEY and CDR2 is SMNVEV (reference sequence). V was cut by 5 bases and J by 13 bases, with 18 bases left in between. The CDR3 totals 13 residues. CDR3 DNA: TGTGCCAGCAGTACGAGCGTTCTCACTGAGCAGTACTTC. It yields the protein CASSTSVLTEQYF.

This CDR3 reads CASSPTGVGSNQPQHF. CDR3 bases: TGTGCCAGCAGCCCAACCGGGGTAGGGAGCAATCAGCCCCAGCATTTT. The genes are TRBV7-2 and TRBJ1-5; D gene unclear. Germline V gene lookup returns CDR1 SGHTA and CDR2 FQGNSA. There are 16 residues in the CDR3. The V end lost 5 bases, the J end lost 1 base, and 15 bases lay between the germline ends.

The rearrangement joins TRBV5-1 to TRBJ2-1; tentative D call: TRBD2 (6 bases). Trimming cost V 2 bases and J 4 bases, with 19 bases left between them. This CDR3 contains 17 residues. Germline V gene sequence: CDR1 SGHRS, CDR2 YFSETQ. This chain's CDR3 is CASSFSSEVAVYNEQFF. The CDR3 bases are TGCGCCAGCAGCTTTTCCTCTGAGGTAGCGGTTTACAATGAGCAGTTCTTC.

This chain connects TRBV4-1 to TRBJ1-5; D remains unclear. The V gene's germline CDR1 is MGHRA and CDR2 YSYEKL. The ends were cut back, 0 bases at V and 3 bases at J, with 15 bases in the middle. This CDR3 is built from 17 residues. CDR3 region: CASSQDWWGEPNQPQHF. CDR3 nucleotide sequence: TGCGCCAGCAGCCAAGATTGGTGGGGAGAGCCCAATCAGCCCCAGCATTTT.

This clonotype was picked up a small number of times. The chain recombines TRBV7-9 with TRBJ2-7; TRBD1 matches at 7 bases. Germline V gives CDR1 SEHNR, CDR2 FQNEAQ (reference sequence). This CDR3 has 19 residues. The J segment lost 5 bases and the V segment lost 0 bases, leaving 19 bases of the junction unmatched. The CDR3 DNA is TGTGCCAGCAGCTTAGCGCCGCACAGGGGATCGGCTGGTGTTGACGAGCAGTACTTC. It translates to CASSLAPHRGSAGVDEQYF.

This sequence joins TRBV6-2 or TRBV6-3 and TRBJ2-5, with 14 positions matching TRBD2. The assigned J gene may be wrong: the sequence end matches TRBJ2-7 better. Germline V lookup: CDR1 MNHEY, CDR2 SVGEGT. The CDR3 has 15 amino acids. CDR3: CASTWTSGRKNEQYF. The CDR3 region has the DNA TGTGCCAGCACATGGACTAGCGGGAGGAAGAACGAGCAGTACTTC.

This clonotype was picked up many times. The V gene is TRBV3-1, the J gene TRBJ2-4; perhaps TRBD1 as D (6 bases). V was cut by 1 base and J by 0 bases, with 10 bases left in between. CDR3 length: 16 residues. Germline-derived CDR1 and CDR2 are LGHDT and YNNKEL (reference sequence). As DNA, the CDR3 is TGTGCCAGCAGCCAAGGACAGGCCCTAGCCAAAAACATTCAGTACTTC. Translation: CASSQGQALAKNIQYF.

Ten or more counts support this clonotype. The V and J genes are TRBV5-1 and TRBJ2-5; D assignment may be TRBD1 or TRBD2 (5 bases each). Germline V gives CDR1 SGHRS, CDR2 YFSETQ. The CDR3 extends over 14 amino acids. The V end lost 2 bases, the J end lost 5 bases, and 13 bases lay between the germline ends. CDR3 DNA sequence: TGCGCCAGCAGCTTTTCAGGGAGTGGTGAGACCCAGTACTTC. Protein: CASSFSGSGETQYF.